The 11 T cell receptor beta chains reported below all come from one sample, sequenced in a study of Ad26.COV2.S vaccination and SARS-CoV-2 variants. Generated by immunoSEQ multiplex PCR, the TCRdb table keeps only in-frame clones and is missing some. The sample lists roughly 350,000 clones, around 87% occurring once. The treatment is: roughly 20 received Ad26.COV2.S at low or high dose, single or two shots; about five received placebo; per-sample allocation not given. On day 63 after the first injection, vaccine and placebo recipients gave samples. The sequencing here drew on peripheral blood, taken in a trial of Ad26.COV2.S vaccine versus placebo. The receptors were sampled from a person between 18 and 60 years old who received the Ad26.COV2.S COVID-19 vaccine or a placebo.

This clone is a singleton in its sample. This chain links TRBV7-9 with TRBJ2-7; 10 bases agree with TRBD2. This CDR3 has 19 amino acids. The V and J ends lost 5 bases and 7 bases, in that order; junction bases with no gene match: 23. CDR1 SEHNR and CDR2 FQNEAQ come from the germline V gene (reference sequence). The CDR3 nucleotides read TGTGCCAGCAGCCGAACGATTACAGGGGTTCTAGCGGGGGCGGGGGAGCAGTACTTC. It yields the protein CASSRTITGVLAGAGEQYF.

The chain is built from TRBV4-1 and TRBJ1-1; the D is unclear. The V end lost 0 bases, the J end lost 4 bases, and 9 bases lay between the germline ends. The CDR3 is made up of 14 amino acids. Germline loops: CDR1 MGHRA, CDR2 YSYEKL. CDR3 protein: CASSQEGYSTEAFF. As DNA, the CDR3 is TGCGCCAGCAGCCAAGAGGGGTATTCCACTGAAGCTTTCTTT.

V is TRBV19 and J is TRBJ1-1, with a tentative D call TRBD1 (6 bases). The CDR3 is 16 amino acids. Germline V gene data show CDR1 as LNHDA and CDR2 as SQIVND (reference sequence). V was shortened by 8 bases and J by 0 bases, with 19 bases between the two germline ends. In DNA, the CDR3 is TGTGCCAGTTCCCCCTCCGGGGGGCCCATGAACACTGAAGCTTTCTTT. Translating it yields CASSPSGGPMNTEAFF. The full variable domain, in which reference TRBV19 and TRBJ1-1 provide the parts outside the CDR3, is DGGITQSPKYLFRKEGQNVTLSCEQNLNHDAMYWYRQDPGQGLRLIYYSQIVNDFQKGDIAEGYSVSREKKESFPLTVTSAQKNPTAFYLCASSPSGGPMNTEAFFGQGTRLTVV.

This chain joins TRBV11-2 and TRBJ1-1; D gene ambiguous. Germline V gene sequence: CDR1 SGHAT, CDR2 FQNNGV. Trimming removed 1 base from V and 0 bases from J, with 9 bases in between. The CDR3 covers 15 residues. The CDR3 sequence is CASSLGASLNTEAFF. The CDR3 DNA is TGTGCCAGCAGCTTAGGGGCCAGCTTGAACACTGAAGCTTTCTTT.

With respect to this clone: The junction and the germline gene differ at one end; a read error may be behind it. The chain recombines TRBV7-7 with TRBJ1-1; D gene ambiguous. CDR3 length equals 13 residues. Germline assignment: CDR1 SSHAT and CDR2 FNYEAQ (reference sequence). The CDR3, as DNA: TGTGCTAGCAGCTTAGGGTGGAACACTGAAGCTTTCTTT. Translation: CASSLGWNTEAFF.

The chain joins TRBV6-5 to TRBJ2-3; D remains unclear. Between the trimmed V and J ends, which lost 7 bases and 4 bases, there was a span of 12 bases. Germline CDR1 MNHEY, CDR2 SVGAGI. CDR3 length: 13 residues. This chain's CDR3 is CASTRRSPDTQYF. The CDR3 region has the DNA TGTGCCAGCACCCGCAGGTCGCCAGATACGCAGTATTTT.

The gene calls are TRBV19 and TRBJ1-5, with 8 bases fitting TRBD1. CDR3 length equals 14 residues. The V gene's germline CDR1 is LNHDA and CDR2 SQIVND (reference sequence). Trimming removed 6 bases from V and 4 bases from J; junction bases left unmatched: 5. In DNA form, the CDR3 reads TGTGCCAGTAGGGGGACAGGTCCTAATCAGCCCCAGCATTTT. Translated: CASRGTGPNQPQHF.

The rearrangement uses TRBV18 and TRBJ2-3; 13 positions match TRBD2. Losses at the gene ends were 5 bases for V and 2 bases for J; bases not matched to a gene: 4. The CDR3 is 16 amino acids. CDR1 is KGHSH, CDR2 LQKENI, per germline. In DNA, the CDR3 is TGTGCCAGCTCAACGGGACTAGCGGGGACCACAGATACGCAGTATTTT. This gives the protein CASSTGLAGTTDTQYF.

CDR3 sequence (DNA): TGCGCCAGCAGCGCGACAGGAGCTCGTGAAGCTTTCTTT. Translated: CASSATGAREAFF. V gene TRBV4-1 combines with J gene TRBJ1-1; tentative D call: TRBD1 (6 bases). The CDR3 sequence is 13 residues long. Deletions cut 5 bases from V and 7 bases from J, with 14 bases between. Germline CDR1 is MGHRA and CDR2 is YSYEKL.

The V gene is TRBV27, the J gene TRBJ2-7; D tentatively reads TRBD1 or TRBD2 (6 bases each). Germline CDR1 MNHEY, CDR2 SMNVEV (reference sequence). The CDR3 length is 13 residues. Between the trimmed V and J ends, which lost 4 bases and 5 bases, there was a span of 12 bases. CDR3 in DNA: TGTGCCAGCAGTTATTCGGGGGCCGACGAGCAGTACTTC. Translated: CASSYSGADEQYF.

The V and J genes are TRBV11-2 and TRBJ2-1; D may match TRBD1 or TRBD2 (6 bases each). The germline CDR1 and CDR2 sequences are SGHAT and FQNNGV. The CDR3 is 15 residues long. Deletions cut 0 bases from V and 7 bases from J, with 13 bases between. CDR3 region: CASSLEGGFGNEQFF. Here the CDR3 DNA reads TGTGCCAGCAGCTTAGAAGGGGGGTTTGGGAATGAGCAGTTCTTC. The whole variable domain, filled in from reference TRBV11-2 and TRBJ2-1, reads EAGVAQSPRYKIIEKRQSVAFWCNPISGHATLYWYQQILGQGPKLLIQFQNNGVVDDSQLPKDRFSAERLKGVDSTLKIQPAKLEDSAVYLCASSLEGGFGNEQFFGPGTRLTVL.